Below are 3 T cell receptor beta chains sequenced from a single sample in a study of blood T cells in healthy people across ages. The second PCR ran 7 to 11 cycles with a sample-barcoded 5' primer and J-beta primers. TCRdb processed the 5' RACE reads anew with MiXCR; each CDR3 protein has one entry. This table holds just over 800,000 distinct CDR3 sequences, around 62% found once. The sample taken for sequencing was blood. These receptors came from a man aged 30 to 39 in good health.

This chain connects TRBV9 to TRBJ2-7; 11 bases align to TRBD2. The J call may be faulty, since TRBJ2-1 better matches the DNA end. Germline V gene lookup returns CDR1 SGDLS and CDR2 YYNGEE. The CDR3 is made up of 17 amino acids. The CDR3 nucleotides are TGTGCCAGCAGCCCCCAATCAAGGACTAGCGGGTCGGGTGAGCAGTTCTTC. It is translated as CASSPQSRTSGSGEQFF.

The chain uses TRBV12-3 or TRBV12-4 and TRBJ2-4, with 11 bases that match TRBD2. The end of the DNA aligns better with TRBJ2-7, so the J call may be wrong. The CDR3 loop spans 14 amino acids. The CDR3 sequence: CASTLAGGPYEQYF. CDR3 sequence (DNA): TGTGCCAGCACCCTAGCGGGGGGCCCCTACGAGCAGTACTTC.

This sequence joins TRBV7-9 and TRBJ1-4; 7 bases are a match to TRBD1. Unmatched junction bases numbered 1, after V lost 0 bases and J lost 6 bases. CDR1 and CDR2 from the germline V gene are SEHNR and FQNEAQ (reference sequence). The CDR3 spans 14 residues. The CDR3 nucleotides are TGTGCCAGCAGCTTAGCTCAGGGGGATGAAAAACTGTTTTTT. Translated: CASSLAQGDEKLFF.